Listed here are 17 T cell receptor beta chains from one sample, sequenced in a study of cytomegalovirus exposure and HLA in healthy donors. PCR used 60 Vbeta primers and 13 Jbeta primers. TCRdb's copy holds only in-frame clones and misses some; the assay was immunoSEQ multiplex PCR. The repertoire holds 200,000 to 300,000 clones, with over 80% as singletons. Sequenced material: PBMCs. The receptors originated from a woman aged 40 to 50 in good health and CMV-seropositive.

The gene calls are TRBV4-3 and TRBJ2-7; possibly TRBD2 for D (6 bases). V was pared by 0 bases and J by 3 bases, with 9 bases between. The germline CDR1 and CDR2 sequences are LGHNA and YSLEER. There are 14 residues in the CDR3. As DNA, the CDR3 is TGCGCCAGCAGCCAAGAACCTAGCGACTACGAGCAGTACTTC. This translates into CASSQEPSDYEQYF.

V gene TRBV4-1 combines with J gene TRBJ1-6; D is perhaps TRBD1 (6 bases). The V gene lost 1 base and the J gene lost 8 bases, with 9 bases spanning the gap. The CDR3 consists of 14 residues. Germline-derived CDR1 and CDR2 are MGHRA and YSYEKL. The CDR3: CASSQVAGDSPLHF. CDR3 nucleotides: TGCGCCAGCAGCCAAGTGGCAGGGGATTCACCCCTCCACTTT.

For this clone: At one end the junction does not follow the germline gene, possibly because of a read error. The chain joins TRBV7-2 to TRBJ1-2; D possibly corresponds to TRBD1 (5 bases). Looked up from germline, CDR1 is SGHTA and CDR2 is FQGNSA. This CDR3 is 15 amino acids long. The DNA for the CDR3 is TGTGCCAGCAGCTTAAGCGGGGGGAATAACTATAGCTACACCTTC. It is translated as CASSLSGGNNYSYTF. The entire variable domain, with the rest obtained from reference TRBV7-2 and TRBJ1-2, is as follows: GAGVSQSPSNKVTEKGKDVELRCDPISGHTALYWYRQSLGQGLEFLIYFQGNSAPDKSGLPSDRFSAERTGGSVSTLTIQRTQQEDSAVYLCASSLSGGNNYSYTFGSGTRLTVV.

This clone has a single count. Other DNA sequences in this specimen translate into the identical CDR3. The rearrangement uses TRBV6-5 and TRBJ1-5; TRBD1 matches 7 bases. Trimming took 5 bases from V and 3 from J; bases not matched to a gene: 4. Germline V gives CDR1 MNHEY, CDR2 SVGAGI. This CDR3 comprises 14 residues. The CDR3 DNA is TGTGCCAGCAGTCGACAGGGTTCCAATCAGCCCCAGCATTTT. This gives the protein CASSRQGSNQPQHF.

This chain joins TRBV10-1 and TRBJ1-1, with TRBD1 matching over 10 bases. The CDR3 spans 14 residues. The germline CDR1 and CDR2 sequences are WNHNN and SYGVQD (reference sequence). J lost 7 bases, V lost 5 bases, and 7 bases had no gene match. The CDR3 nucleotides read TGCGCCAGCAGTAGACGGACAGGGGGGAGTGAAGCTTTCTTT. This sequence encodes CASSRRTGGSEAFF.

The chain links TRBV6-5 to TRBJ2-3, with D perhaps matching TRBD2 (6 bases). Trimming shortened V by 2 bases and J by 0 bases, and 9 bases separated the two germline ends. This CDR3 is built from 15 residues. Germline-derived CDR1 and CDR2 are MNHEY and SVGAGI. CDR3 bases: TGTGCCAGCAGTTACGGAGGGGCTAGCACAGATACGCAGTATTTT. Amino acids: CASSYGGASTDTQYF.

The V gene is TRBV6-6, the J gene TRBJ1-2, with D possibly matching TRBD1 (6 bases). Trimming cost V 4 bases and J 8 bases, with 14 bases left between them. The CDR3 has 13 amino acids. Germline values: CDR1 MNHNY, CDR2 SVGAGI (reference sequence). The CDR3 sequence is CASSSQGTGGYTF. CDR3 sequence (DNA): TGTGCCAGCAGTTCCCAGGGGACGGGGGGCTACACCTTC.

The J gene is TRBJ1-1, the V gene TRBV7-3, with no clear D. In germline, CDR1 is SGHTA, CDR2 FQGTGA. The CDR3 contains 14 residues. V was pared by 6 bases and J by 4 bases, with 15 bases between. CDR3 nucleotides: TGTGCCAGCAGTTACGGACCGGGGAGCACTGAAGCTTTCTTT. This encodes CASSYGPGSTEAFF.

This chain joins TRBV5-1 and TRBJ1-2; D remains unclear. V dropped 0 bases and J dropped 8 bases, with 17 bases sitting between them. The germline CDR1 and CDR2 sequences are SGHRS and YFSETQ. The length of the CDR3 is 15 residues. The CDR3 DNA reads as TGCGCCAGCAGCTTGGTTGAGGGTCTCGCGAGAGGCTACACCTTC. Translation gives CASSLVEGLARGYTF.

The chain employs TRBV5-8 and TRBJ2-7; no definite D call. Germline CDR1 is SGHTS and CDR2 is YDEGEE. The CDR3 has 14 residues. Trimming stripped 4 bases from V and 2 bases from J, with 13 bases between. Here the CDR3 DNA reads TGTGCCAGCAGCCCGCCAACCGCTACCTACGAGCAGTACTTC. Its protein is CASSPPTATYEQYF.

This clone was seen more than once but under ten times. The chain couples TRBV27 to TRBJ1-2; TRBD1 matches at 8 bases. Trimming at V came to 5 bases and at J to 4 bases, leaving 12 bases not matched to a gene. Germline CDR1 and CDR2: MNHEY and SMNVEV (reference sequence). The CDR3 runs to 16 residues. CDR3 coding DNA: TGTGCCAGCAGTCGATTGGACAGGGCCCCTACCTATGGCTACACCTTC. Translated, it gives CASSRLDRAPTYGYTF.

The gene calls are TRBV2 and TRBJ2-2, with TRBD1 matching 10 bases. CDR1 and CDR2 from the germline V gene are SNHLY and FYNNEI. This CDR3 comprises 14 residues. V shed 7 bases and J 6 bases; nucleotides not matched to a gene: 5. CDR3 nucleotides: TGTGCCAGCACCGAAGGGACAGGGGCCGGGGAGCTGTTTTTT. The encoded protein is CASTEGTGAGELFF. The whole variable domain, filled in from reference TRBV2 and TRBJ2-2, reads EPEVTQTPSHQVTQMGQEVILRCVPISNHLYFYWYRQILGQKVEFLVSFYNNEISEKSEIFDDQFSVERPDGSNFTLKIRSTKLEDSAMYFCASTEGTGAGELFFGEGSRLTVL.

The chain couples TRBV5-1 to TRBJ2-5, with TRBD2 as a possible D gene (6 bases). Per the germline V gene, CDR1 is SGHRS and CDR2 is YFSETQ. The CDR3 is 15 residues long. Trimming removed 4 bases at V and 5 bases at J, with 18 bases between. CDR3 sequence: CASSPGTLGGETQYF. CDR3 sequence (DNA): TGCGCCAGCAGCCCTGGGACCCTAGGAGGGGAGACCCAGTACTTC.

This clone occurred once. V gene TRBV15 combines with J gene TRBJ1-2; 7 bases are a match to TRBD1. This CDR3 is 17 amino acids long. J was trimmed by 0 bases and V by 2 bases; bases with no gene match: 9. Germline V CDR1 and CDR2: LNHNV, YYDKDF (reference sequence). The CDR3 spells CATSRNYRGLPNYGYTF. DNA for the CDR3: TGTGCCACCAGCAGAAACTACAGGGGTCTCCCTAACTATGGCTACACCTTC.

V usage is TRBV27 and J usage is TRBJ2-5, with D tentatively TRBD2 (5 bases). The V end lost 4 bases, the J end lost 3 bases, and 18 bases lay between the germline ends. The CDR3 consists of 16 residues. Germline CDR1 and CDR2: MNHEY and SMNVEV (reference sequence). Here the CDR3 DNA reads TGTGCCAGCAGTTCCCCGGGGAGCGGCCTAAAAGAGACCCAGTACTTC. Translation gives CASSSPGSGLKETQYF.

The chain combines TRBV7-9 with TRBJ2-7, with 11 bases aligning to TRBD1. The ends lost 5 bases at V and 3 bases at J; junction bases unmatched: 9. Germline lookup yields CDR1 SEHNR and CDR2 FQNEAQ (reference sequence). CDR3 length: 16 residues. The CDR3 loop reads CASSDDRDRGGYEQYF. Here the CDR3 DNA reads TGTGCCAGCAGCGATGACCGGGACAGGGGGGGCTACGAGCAGTACTTC.

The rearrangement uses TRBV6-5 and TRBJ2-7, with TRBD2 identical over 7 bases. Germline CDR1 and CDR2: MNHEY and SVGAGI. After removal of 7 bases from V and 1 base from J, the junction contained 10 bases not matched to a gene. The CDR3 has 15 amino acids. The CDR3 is CASTPGGVLSYEQYF. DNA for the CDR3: TGTGCCAGCACCCCTGGGGGGGTCCTATCCTACGAGCAGTACTTC.